This record concerns one T cell receptor (beta chain) sequence. It has no known antigen specificity. No much larger clone exists at a distance of one base, and base qualities are not known. The donors were included in the validation cohort of roughly 130 subjects, a group kept apart from the roughly 680-subject first cohort. These data originate in a study of cytomegalovirus exposure and HLA in healthy donors listed by TCRdb under 2017. For context, the study as a whole: The 650 to 750 repertoires of the first cohort and the 95 to 150 validation repertoires were produced on the same platform, according to a later analysis. The study aimed to test whether signatures of past pathogen exposure could be identified by cataloging public T cell receptors. In addition to the first cohort of 666 subjects, a separate validation cohort of 120 different subjects was used. The study combined high-throughput TCR immunosequencing, statistical association of individual TCRs with disease status, and machine learning to predict cytomegalovirus infection status.

The junction shows trimming of 1 base on V and 2 bases on J, plus 11 bases between the germline ends. Reading the germline V gene gives CDR1 MGHDK and CDR2 SYGVNS. From cysteine to phenylalanine, the CDR3 is 15 amino acids long. Left in the record is the CDR3 DNA by itself, 45 bases read in frame from the first base. The library was generated by the immunoSEQ multiplex PCR assay. The study's processing was this. A statistical classification framework was developed to diagnose cytomegalovirus status using the catalog of TCR beta chain sequences. The table was pulled from immuneACCESS by TCRdb, which kept in-frame rearrangements only. Such tables lose some clones; where checked, under half of the loss comes from unresolved V genes, and the rest has no known cause. From that table come the V and J calls and clone size; the DNA was used to work out D and trimming. The sample table records 100,000 to 150,000 clones; 75% to 90% of these occur just once. Of the sample, approximately 1.1% is held by the ten largest clones.

What the study reported, not specific to this receptor: It was suggested by the authors that the approach could potentially be generalized to other disease states and immunological phenotypes. In the study, around 150 TCR beta chains were listed as associated with cytomegalovirus. Subsequent analysis determined that TCRs grouped into clusters in the first cohort also showed a tendency toward co-occurrence across the approximately 120 validation repertoires, and approximately 94% of cluster scores exceeded 0. A later analysis lacked HLA typing for the validation cohort, so it scored co-occurrence in that cohort across all 110 or so repertoires. A few of the identified cytomegalovirus-associated TCR beta chains were confirmed in vitro to be specific for cytomegalovirus antigens. While some public TCRs were present in many individuals, most TCR sequences turned up only very rarely across donors. Cytomegalovirus status was reported to be diagnosed by the classifier with high specificity and sensitivity in both the original and validation cohorts.

Recombination joined TRBV25-1 with TRBJ2-5, and the D gene may be TRBD2, 6 bases matching. This clonotype originated in a woman under 30 in good health and CMV-seronegative. What was sequenced was PBMCs. The DNA sequence is as follows: TGTGCCAGCAGTGAATCGAGAGGGACTCAAGAGACCCAGTACTTC. Translation gives CASSESRGTQETQYF.